This record covers a single TCR beta chain. Its antigen has not been determined. No clone much larger than this one lies a single base away; base qualities are absent. TCRbeta CDR3 regions were amplified from genomic DNA using the immunoSEQ Assay, a bias-controlled multiplex PCR. The original pipeline was this. The number of nucleated cells in each sample was estimated from the amplification of reference gene primers within the assay. To quantify the absolute abundance of each unique TCRbeta CDR3 rearrangement, sequence reads were collapsed and filtered. Productive Simpson clonality was computed per sample as the square root of Simpson's diversity index over productive rearrangements. As stored in TCRdb, this immuneACCESS dataset retains in-frame rearrangements with V and J assigned. A fraction of the clones does not appear; measured against another copy, unresolved V genes explain less than half of the discrepancy, and the remainder lacks a known reason. V and J calls and clone size come straight from that table; D and trimming were deduced from the DNA. Recorded for this sample are roughly 380,000 clones; around nine tenths of them occurred a single time. About 1.4% of the sample goes to the ten largest clones.

The CDR1 and CDR2 encoded by the germline V gene are SGHTA and FQGNSA. Trimming takes 3 bases from V and 4 bases from J, and the germline ends sit 14 bases apart. The CDR3 has 15 amino acids, counting the end cysteine and phenylalanine. The read is trimmed to its CDR3 DNA, 45 bases read in frame from base 1. The data stem from a study of blood T cell repertoires in COVID-19 (dated by TCRdb to 2018 to 2020). In the study overall: Samples covering the acute and convalescent phases of COVID-19 were provided by collaborators in the United States, Italy and Spain. The repertoires were made available in a free public database intended to serve as a resource for research on the immune response to SARS-CoV-2. HLA class I and class II types, where available, came from metadata supplied by the sample provider rather than from assay-based typing. The prospective study material was composed of cDNA or gDNA derived from T cells, B-cell-depleted T cells, or PBMCs. Subjects who had been exposed to COVID-19, were actively infected with it, or had recovered from it provided the deeply sampled blood TCRbeta repertoires that made up the dataset. The samples were drawn from two sources: the first 160 participants of the ongoing ImmuneRACE study, and fewer than 1,500 subjects contributed by 6 global collaborators. A de-identified subject ID, COVID-19 status, age in years and sex were almost always included in the sample metadata.

Study-wide findings and limitations: The amount of clinical and demographic metadata varied by source and participant and was provided uncurated.

At one collaborating source in Seattle, patients were enrolled during active infection and were followed longitudinally through the course of disease. Collaborating institutions collected whole blood in K2EDTA tubes following their own protocols. For TCRbeta analysis, collaborators shipped samples in one of three forms: frozen whole blood, isolated PBMCs, or DNA extracted from either of those sample types. Sequencing used peripheral blood. The chain uses TRBV7-2 and TRBJ2-3; perhaps TRBD1 is the D gene, with 6 bases matching. This TCR was sampled from a woman aged 40-49 years with COVID-19, enrolled during active disease. The bases read TGTGCCAGCAGCTTGGGGGCCGCCGTGGCAGATACGCAGTATTTT. Its protein is CASSLGAAVADTQYF.